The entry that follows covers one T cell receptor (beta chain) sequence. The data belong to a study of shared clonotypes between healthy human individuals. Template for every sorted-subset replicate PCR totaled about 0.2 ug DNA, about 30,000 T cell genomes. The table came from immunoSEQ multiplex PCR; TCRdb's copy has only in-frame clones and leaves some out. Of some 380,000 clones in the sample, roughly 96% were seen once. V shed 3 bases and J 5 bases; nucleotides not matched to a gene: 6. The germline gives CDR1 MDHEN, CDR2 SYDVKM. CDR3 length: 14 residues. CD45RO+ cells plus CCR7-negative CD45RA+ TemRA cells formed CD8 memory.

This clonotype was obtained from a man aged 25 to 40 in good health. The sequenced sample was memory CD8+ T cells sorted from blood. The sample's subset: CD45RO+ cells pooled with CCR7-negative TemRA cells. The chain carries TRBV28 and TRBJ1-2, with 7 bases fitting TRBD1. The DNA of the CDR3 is TGTGCCAGCAGTTTGAAGGGGGCAAATTATGGCTACACCTTC. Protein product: CASSLKGANYGYTF.